This T cell receptor (beta chain) derives from a study of blood T cell repertoires in COVID-19. Here immunoSEQ multiplex PCR was the method, and the copy in TCRdb shows in-frame clones only, minus some. The sample holds approximately 97,000 clones, around 87% seen once. The clonotype originates from a human donor in a cohort sampled during active COVID-19. Input material: peripheral blood.

CDR3 sequence: CASSVTGAPYNEQFF. The DNA for the CDR3 is TGTGCCAGCAGCGTAACAGGGGCCCCCTACAATGAGCAGTTCTTC. The genes are TRBV9 and TRBJ2-1; 7 nucleotides align to TRBD1. Trimming removed 1 base from V and 2 bases from J; junction bases left unmatched: 3. The V gene's germline CDR1 is SGDLS and CDR2 YYNGEE. The length of the CDR3 is 15 residues. Full variable domain (rest looked up from reference TRBV9 and TRBJ2-1): DSGVTQTPKHLITATGQRVTLRCSPRSGDLSVYWYQQSLDQGLQFLIQYYNGEERAKGNILERFSAQQFPDLHSELNLSSLELGDSALYFCASSVTGAPYNEQFFGPGTRLTVL.